What follows describes a single T cell receptor (beta chain). In its sample, this clonotype was seen a few times. The antigen it binds to is not known. No base quality information exists; no much larger clone differs at one position. Donors were 40 or so systemically healthy Caucasian individuals from Russia aged 6 to 90 years. Each donor gave 8 to 10 milliliters of peripheral blood, collected into EDTA-treated Vacutainer tubes. Ficoll-Paque density-gradient centrifugation was used to isolate PBMCs, with at least 7 million per sample. Trizol reagent was used to extract total RNA from PBMCs, with at least 5 micrograms per sample. For every donor, flow cytometry on a PBMC aliquot measured the percentage of naive CD45RAhigh/CD27high T cells. V is trimmed back by 3 bases and J by 4 bases, and the junction contains 3 bases that no gene match accounts for. Reading from cysteine to phenylalanine, the CDR3 counts 14 amino acids. Kept here is only the CDR3 DNA, which spans 42 bases and is read in frame from base 1.

This record comes from a study of blood T cells in healthy people across ages (dated by TCRdb to about 2015). For context, the study as a whole: In model experiments, roughly one uniquely barcoded TCR beta cDNA molecule per two T cells was captured by template switching. To track age-related changes in TCR beta repertoire diversity, the study relied on deep sequencing normalized with unique cDNA molecular identifiers. Donors were grouped into four age groups: young (average approximately 16 years), middle-aged (roughly 40), aged (around 66) and long-lived (roughly 80). To avoid experimental bias, donors of different ages were distributed randomly across sequencing lanes. The study analyzed two additional independent replicas of 1 million unique cDNA reads from the same blood draw for two donors, one aged 18 to 30 and one aged 80 or older. Overall results and qualifications from the work: Compared with the aged group, more naive CD4+ T cells, fewer expanded clones and increased TCR diversity were shown by the long-lived group, suggesting age selection. Observed TCR beta diversity per million T cells fell roughly linearly with age, and a significant reduction was already apparent by age approximately 41. Because profiling used bulk unsorted PBMCs, naive and antigen-experienced compartments could not be compared conclusively. Because the CMV infection status of the donors was unknown, age-related changes in expanded clonotypes may potentially have been confounded. The percentage of naive T cells measured by flow cytometry correlated strongly with observed TCR beta diversity. Estimates of total diversity from one million sequenced T cells were regarded as lower bounds and underestimates.

Preparation of the library involved 5' RACE. A second PCR of about 6 to 11 cycles was run with a J-beta primer mix and a sample-barcoded 5' primer. Each TCR beta cDNA molecule received a unique molecular identifier from a template-switch 5' adaptor carrying 12 random nucleotides. At least 2.5 million CDR3-containing paired-end reads were obtained from each sample. The Mint cDNA synthesis kit, primed by a TRBC-specific oligonucleotide, was used to synthesize first-strand cDNA from all RNA. Following uracil-DNA glycosylase treatment, all cDNA underwent a first 18-cycle PCR with the universal primers M1SS and BC2_uni_R. The original methods were these. For normalization, 1 million high-quality reads, each with a distinct molecular identifier, were randomly selected from each sample. Instead of being binned into consensus sequences, reads with shared molecular identifiers were discarded. MiTCR, with a Q25 quality threshold and the strictest error-elimination algorithm, was used for CDR3 identification, clonotype clustering and error correction. A nonparametric unseen species model with Euler transformation was used to estimate a lower bound on total TCR beta diversity. TCRdb trimmed public reads at Q25 via fastp, called clones via MiXCR and kept in-frame beta chains. Every CDR3 protein is listed once, alongside the most common genes and DNA of its rows. None of the V and J calls come from the authors' own analysis; TCRdb made them. The sample table records around 2 million distinct CDR3 sequences; approximately 39% of these occur just once. In total, the top ten clones hold around 23% of the sample.

This sequence uses TRBV12-3 or TRBV12-4 and TRBJ2-5; the junction holds 9 bases that match TRBD1. Sequenced material: blood. The clonotype originates from a human donor in good health. The bases read TGTGCCAGCAGTTTCACAGGGGGCCCAGAGACCCAGTACTTC. This encodes CASSFTGGPETQYF.